This passage covers 23 T cell receptor beta chains from one sample sequenced in a study of shared clonotypes between healthy human individuals. TCRdb keeps only in-frame clones here, not all; method: immunoSEQ multiplex PCR. Of about 2.1 million clones detected, roughly 95% appear once; the ten largest clones hold over 1.5%. Naive CD8 cells were CD45RO-negative, positively selected for CCR7, excluding terminally differentiated effector memory CD45RA+ cells. Material for sequencing was naive CD8+ T cells from PBMCs. These receptors originate from a man aged 18 to 30 in good health. Some clones in this sample may be carry-over from other donors' samples.

V and J are TRBV4-3 and TRBJ2-7; TRBD1 matches 11 bases. With V trimmed by 10 bases and J by 1 base, 6 bases remained unmatched. The CDR3 covers 14 residues. Looked up from germline, CDR1 is LGHNA and CDR2 is YSLEER. CDR3 DNA sequence: TGCGCCAACCCCGGGACAGGGGGTTCCTACGAGCAGTACTTC. Translated: CANPGTGGSYEQYF.

Note on this clone: Within the sample, other DNA sequences also encode this same CDR3. This sequence joins TRBV29-1 and TRBJ2-7, with D possibly being TRBD1 (6 bases). V lost 6 bases, J lost 2 bases, and 11 bases lay in between. There are 12 residues in the CDR3. Germline assignment: CDR1 SQVTM and CDR2 ANQGSEA. In DNA, the CDR3 is TGCAGCGTCCAGACAGGAGCCTACGAGCAGTACTTC. Translating gives CSVQTGAYEQYF.

The chain has TRBV9 and TRBJ2-1; D is ambiguous. CDR1 SGDLS and CDR2 YYNGEE come from the germline V gene. V lost 0 bases to trimming and J lost 4 bases, with 17 bases between them. The CDR3 has 17 residues. This CDR3 reads CASSVATSVDGYNEQFF. The CDR3, as DNA: TGTGCCAGCAGCGTAGCTACAAGTGTGGACGGATACAATGAGCAGTTCTTC.

This sequence joins TRBV18 and TRBJ1-4; no reliable D call. The germline V gene encodes CDR1 KGHSH and CDR2 LQKENI. Trimming cost V 3 bases and J 4 bases, with 12 bases left between them. This CDR3 region has 15 residues. CDR3 sequence: CASSPSRHLNEKLFF. In nucleotides, the CDR3 is TGTGCCAGCTCACCGAGTCGACACCTTAATGAAAAACTGTTTTTT.

This chain links TRBV2 with TRBJ1-2; D is possibly TRBD1 (5 bases). Per the germline V gene, CDR1 is SNHLY and CDR2 is FYNNEI. The CDR3 is 15 residues long. Trimming removed 0 bases at V and 4 bases at J, with 12 bases between. The DNA for the CDR3 is TGTGCCAGCAGTGAAGCGCGAAGGGGTATCTATGGCTACACCTTC. It specifies CASSEARRGIYGYTF.

This clone was found a few times. The J gene is TRBJ1-1, the V gene TRBV30; 8 positions match TRBD1. The CDR3 spans 12 residues. Germline V gene sequence: CDR1 GTSNPN, CDR2 SVGIG (reference sequence). V lost 5 bases, J lost 6 bases, and 5 bases stayed unmatched. The CDR3 sequence: CAWLRDRSEAFF. CDR3 in DNA: TGTGCCTGGTTGCGGGACAGGTCTGAAGCTTTCTTT.

This clone showed up just once. The CDR3 loop is CAISERTSGTGELFF. The CDR3 DNA sequence: TGTGCCATCAGTGAGAGGACTAGCGGGACCGGGGAGCTGTTTTTT. J is TRBJ2-2 and V is TRBV10-3; 11 positions match TRBD2. CDR1 is ENHRY, CDR2 SYGVKD, per germline. Trimming cost V 2 bases and J 5 bases; bases outside gene matches: 1. The CDR3 has 15 amino acids.

This chain connects TRBV2 to TRBJ2-7, with 7 bases matching TRBD2. J was trimmed by 3 bases and V by 1 base; bases with no gene match: 6. The germline V gene has CDR1 SNHLY and CDR2 FYNNEI. CDR3 size: 15 residues. DNA for the CDR3: TGTGCCAGCAGTGAAGGGGCGGGAGTTGGCTACGAGCAGTACTTC. Its protein product is CASSEGAGVGYEQYF.

This sequence joins TRBV5-1 and TRBJ2-3, with D maybe TRBD2 (6 bases). The CDR3 is 15 amino acids. Germline V gene data show CDR1 as SGHRS and CDR2 as YFSETQ. V lost 3 bases and J lost 4, with 15 bases in between. CDR3: CASSYEGGVPDTQYF. DNA of the CDR3: TGCGCCAGCAGCTACGAGGGCGGGGTCCCAGATACGCAGTATTTT.

V and J are TRBV5-4 and TRBJ2-7; 10 bases line up with TRBD2. Germline lookup yields CDR1 SGHNT and CDR2 YYREEE (reference sequence). V dropped 4 bases and J dropped 2; count of bases not matched to a gene: 6. The CDR3 length is 15 residues. Written as DNA, the CDR3 is TGTGCCAGCAGCCCTAGGACTAGCGGAACCTACGAGCAGTACTTC. Its translation is CASSPRTSGTYEQYF.

This clone has a single count. The V and J genes are TRBV28 and TRBJ1-4; perhaps TRBD1 as D (5 bases). Trimming removed 5 bases from V and 12 bases from J, with 13 bases in between. This CDR3 is 12 amino acids long. CDR1 and CDR2 (germline): MDHEN, SYDVKM. In DNA form, the CDR3 reads TGTGCCAGCAGTCAAGATTGGGGGGAACTGTTTTTT. As protein: CASSQDWGELFF.

The chain has TRBV27 and TRBJ2-3, with D perhaps matching TRBD2 (5 bases). V gave up 5 bases and J gave up 0 bases, with 9 bases separating them. Germline V lookup: CDR1 MNHEY, CDR2 SMNVEV (reference sequence). This CDR3 is 14 amino acids long. The CDR3 DNA follows: TGTGCCAGCAGTGTACTAGGAAGCACAGATACGCAGTATTTT. Encoded protein: CASSVLGSTDTQYF.

This chain joins TRBV7-9 and TRBJ2-1; D is undetermined. The CDR3 covers 14 residues. CDR1 is SEHNR and CDR2 is FQNEAQ in the germline V gene (reference sequence). V lost 5 bases and J 3 bases, leaving 11 bases between the germline ends. Written as DNA, the CDR3 is TGTGCCAGCAGCCCTTCACTCCGCTACAATGAGCAGTTCTTC. Its protein product is CASSPSLRYNEQFF.

The chain couples TRBV10-3 to TRBJ2-5, with 8 bases that match TRBD2. The length of the CDR3 is 18 residues. CDR1 is ENHRY, CDR2 SYGVKD, per germline. V was clipped by 0 bases and J by 6 bases; unmatched bases: 15. CDR3: CAISESRVGIAGLKTQYF. The CDR3 DNA is TGTGCCATCAGTGAGTCGAGGGTCGGGATAGCGGGACTGAAGACCCAGTACTTC.

This clone was recorded only once. The rearrangement links TRBV27 to TRBJ2-5; TRBD2 aligns across 11 bases. Per germline, CDR1 MNHEY and CDR2 SMNVEV (reference sequence). J gave up 5 bases and V 4 bases, and 9 bases lay outside the gene matches. This CDR3 is 16 amino acids long. This chain's CDR3 is CASSYIAGGPGETQYF. The CDR3 DNA reads as TGTGCCAGCAGTTACATAGCGGGAGGGCCGGGGGAGACCCAGTACTTC.

This clone appeared once. This rearrangement joins TRBV7-2 to TRBJ2-1; 12 positions match TRBD2. Trimming at V came to 1 base and at J to 0 bases, leaving 4 bases not matched to a gene. The CDR3 runs to 18 residues. Germline V gives CDR1 SGHTA, CDR2 FQGNSA. CDR3 sequence: CASSLEASGRASYNEQFF. The DNA of the CDR3 is TGTGCCAGCAGCTTAGAAGCTAGCGGGAGGGCCTCCTACAATGAGCAGTTCTTC. Together with reference TRBV7-2 and TRBJ2-1, the CDR3 gives the full variable domain: GAGVSQSPSNKVTEKGKDVELRCDPISGHTALYWYRQSLGQGLEFLIYFQGNSAPDKSGLPSDRFSAERTGGSVSTLTIQRTQQEDSAVYLCASSLEASGRASYNEQFFGPGTRLTVL.

Of note for this clone: This specimen includes other DNA sequences encoding the same CDR3. V is TRBV19 and J is TRBJ2-7; TRBD1 is a possible D gene (6 bases). Germline values: CDR1 LNHDA, CDR2 SQIVND (reference sequence). V dropped 3 bases and J dropped 4 bases, with 13 bases sitting between them. The CDR3 is made up of 14 amino acids. DNA for the CDR3: TGTGCCAGTAGTATCTCTCAGGGGCCGTACGAGCAGTACTTC. This encodes CASSISQGPYEQYF. The variable domain in full, with the rest retrieved from reference TRBV19 and TRBJ2-7, is DGGITQSPKYLFRKEGQNVTLSCEQNLNHDAMYWYRQDPGQGLRLIYYSQIVNDFQKGDIAEGYSVSREKKESFPLTVTSAQKNPTAFYLCASSISQGPYEQYFGPGTRLTVT.

The chain employs TRBV28 and TRBJ2-5; D gene ambiguous. The CDR3 consists of 11 residues. Trimming took off 3 bases at V and 6 bases at J, with 5 bases between the two ends. From germline, CDR1 is MDHEN and CDR2 SYDVKM. CDR3 protein: CASSFGQTQYF. For the CDR3, the DNA is TGTGCCAGCAGTTTCGGGCAGACCCAGTACTTC.

V and J are TRBV9 and TRBJ2-1; possibly TRBD2 for D (6 bases). From germline, CDR1 is SGDLS and CDR2 YYNGEE. The CDR3 runs 15 residues. V was cut by 1 base and J by 4 bases, with 12 bases left in between. CDR3 sequence reads: CASSVSGLGYNEQFF. Written as DNA, the CDR3 is TGTGCCAGCAGCGTAAGCGGGTTGGGATACAATGAGCAGTTCTTC. Variable domain in full (rest from reference TRBV9 and TRBJ2-1): DSGVTQTPKHLITATGQRVTLRCSPRSGDLSVYWYQQSLDQGLQFLIQYYNGEERAKGNILERFSAQQFPDLHSELNLSSLELGDSALYFCASSVSGLGYNEQFFGPGTRLTVL.

CDR3 coding DNA: TGTGCCAGCAGCTCATCAAGGACAGGGACCTCCTACGAGCAGTACTTC. This codes for CASSSSRTGTSYEQYF. The V call is TRBV13, the J call TRBJ2-7; 8 bases are shared with TRBD1. The V and J ends lost 4 bases and 0 bases, in that order; junction bases with no gene match: 8. There are 16 residues in the CDR3. Germline V gene lookup returns CDR1 PRHDT and CDR2 FYEKMQ (reference sequence).

The V gene is TRBV11-2, the J gene TRBJ2-7; 14 nucleotides agree with TRBD2. V lost 3 bases, J lost 7 bases, and 5 bases stayed unmatched. Per the germline V gene, CDR1 is SGHAT and CDR2 is FQNNGV. This CDR3 has 15 residues. CDR3 DNA: TGTGCCAGCAGCTTGGGGACTAGCGGGAGCGCTGAGCAGTACTTC. Its translation: CASSLGTSGSAEQYF.

As for this clone: The sample holds other DNA sequences that translate to the same CDR3. The V and J genes are TRBV27 and TRBJ1-1; D gene uncertain. The CDR3 is 13 amino acids. The V and J ends lost 3 bases and 4 bases respectively, with 9 bases between them. Germline CDR1 MNHEY, CDR2 SMNVEV (reference sequence). The CDR3 DNA reads as TGTGCCAGCAGTTTGTGGGTAGGCACTGAAGCTTTCTTT. This encodes CASSLWVGTEAFF.

The genes are TRBV6-5 and TRBJ1-1, with 8 bases fitting TRBD1. The germline gives CDR1 MNHEY, CDR2 SVGAGI. V shed 8 bases and J 2 bases; nucleotides not matched to a gene: 10. The CDR3 extends over 15 amino acids. The CDR3 here is CASEVGTGLNTEAFF. The CDR3 region has the DNA TGTGCCAGCGAAGTGGGGACAGGATTAAACACTGAAGCTTTCTTT.